These T cell receptor beta chains were read from a single sample in a study of blood T cell repertoires in COVID-19. Here immunoSEQ multiplex PCR was the method, and the copy in TCRdb shows in-frame clones only, minus some. The table records around 220,000 clones, around 90% of them present only once. The sample consisted of PBMCs or T cells enriched from blood (not recorded which). The receptors here all came from a woman aged 25 to 39 with acute COVID-19. Each CDR3 is given with its conserved first and last residue. D genes are given only for firm matches. A row's size may be missing; if present it is once, few, many or a size class.

v_gene	j_gene	abundance	d_gene	CDR3nt	CDR3aa
TRBV18	TRBJ1-5	NA	NA	TGTGCCAGCTCACCACTTCCGGGAATGAGCAATCAGCCCCAGCATTTT	CASSPLPGMSNQPQHF
TRBV6-5	TRBJ2-7	NA	NA	TGTGCCAGCAGGCAGGGGAAGGGCGAGCAGTACTTC	CASRQGKGEQYF
TRBV20-1	TRBJ2-1	once	TRBD2	TGCAGTGCTAGTGAGGGACTAGCGGGAGATTACAATGAGCAGTTCTTC	CSASEGLAGDYNEQFF
TRBV9	TRBJ2-1	NA	TRBD2	TGTGCCAGCAGCGAAACTAGCGGGAGTGGAGCCTACAATGAGCAGTTCTTC	CASSETSGSGAYNEQFF
TRBV5-6	TRBJ1-1	many	NA	TGTGCCAGCAGCTTGGGTCCGGGAGCAAGAACTGAAGCTTTCTTT	CASSLGPGARTEAFF
TRBV28	TRBJ2-3	NA	TRBD1	TGTGCCAGCAGCCTCCCCGGGACAGGGATTTCAGATACGCAGTATTTT	CASSLPGTGISDTQYF
TRBV5-5	TRBJ1-5	NA	NA	TGTGCCAGCAGCTTGGTCCCAGATCAGCCCCAGCATTTT	CASSLVPDQPQHF
TRBV6-1	TRBJ2-1	NA	NA	TGTGCCAGCAGTGAACAGGGCTACAATGAGCAGTTCTTC	CASSEQGYNEQFF
TRBV2	TRBJ2-5	NA	NA	TGTGCCAGCAGTGAAGGTTGGCCACAGGAGACCCAGTACTTC	CASSEGWPQETQYF
TRBV11-3	TRBJ2-5	NA	TRBD2	TGTGCCAGCAGCTTAGAAAACGTAGCGGGGGCCTCTATGTACCAAGAGACCCAGTACTTC	CASSLENVAGASMYQETQYF
TRBV2	TRBJ2-7	NA	NA	TGTGCCAGCAGCCGGACAGCTACCTACGAGCAGTACTTC	CASSRTATYEQYF
TRBV30	TRBJ1-5	NA	TRBD1	TGTGCCTGGAGGGCCAAGGGGTCAGGGGGCTTCAATCAGCCCCAGCATTTT	CAWRAKGSGGFNQPQHF
TRBV6-5	TRBJ1-3	NA	NA	TGTGCCAGCAGGCCTCAGGGGACTGGAAACACCATATATTTT	CASRPQGTGNTIYF
TRBV6-5	TRBJ1-2	NA	TRBD1	TGTGCCAGCAGTTACTCGGGACAGCCTGCTAACTATGGCTACACCTTC	CASSYSGQPANYGYTF
TRBV28	TRBJ2-7	NA	TRBD1	TGTGCCAGCAGTCCGTCGGGACAGGGAATAAGCGAGCAGTACTTC	CASSPSGQGISEQYF
TRBV6-5	TRBJ2-7	NA	TRBD2	TGTGCCAGCAGCGAGACTAGCGGGACGTCCTACGAGCAGTACTTC	CASSETSGTSYEQYF
TRBV18	TRBJ1-2	NA	NA	TGTGCCAGCTCTAAACCACAGGGACTAAACTATGGCTACACCTTC	CASSKPQGLNYGYTF
TRBV24-1	TRBJ2-7	NA	NA	TGTGCCACCGTGCCGGGACAATACTACGAGCAGTACTTC	CATVPGQYYEQYF
TRBV18	TRBJ2-7	NA	NA	TGTGCCAGCTCACCACCGTTCAACAGGGCCTACGAGCAGTACTTC	CASSPPFNRAYEQYF
TRBV5-1	TRBJ2-7	NA	NA	TGCGCCAGCAGCTTCGGGGATAGCTCCTACGAGCAGTACTTC	CASSFGDSSYEQYF
TRBV7-6	TRBJ1-6	few	TRBD1	TGTGCCAGCAGCCAGACAGGGGGCTCCTATAATTCACCCCTCCACTTT	CASSQTGGSYNSPLHF
TRBV24-1	TRBJ1-1	NA	TRBD1	TGTGCCACCCGGGACAGTATTAACACTGAAGCTTTCTTT	CATRDSINTEAFF
TRBV7-9	TRBJ1-5	NA	NA	TGTGCCAGCAGCTTAGTGGGCAGTAATCAGCCCCAGCATTTT	CASSLVGSNQPQHF
TRBV7-6	TRBJ2-1	NA	NA	TGTGCCAGCAGCCAAAGGACCGGGACAAGAGGGTACAATGAGCAGTTCTTC	CASSQRTGTRGYNEQFF
TRBV5-3	TRBJ2-3	once	NA	TGTGCCAGAAGCTTGGTTGACAGTAGCACAGATACGCAGTATTTT	CARSLVDSSTDTQYF
TRBV6-5	TRBJ1-1	NA	NA	TGTGCCAGCAGTTACGGGGGGGGGAACACTGAAGCTTTCTTT	CASSYGGGNTEAFF
TRBV7-2	TRBJ1-3	NA	NA	TGTGCCAGCAGCCCGAGCTCTGGAAACACCATATATTTT	CASSPSSGNTIYF
TRBV4-3	TRBJ2-1	NA	TRBD2	TGCGCCAGCAGCCAAGGACTAGCGACCTACAATGAGCAGTTCTTC	CASSQGLATYNEQFF
TRBV3-1/TRBV3-2	TRBJ1-3	NA	NA	TGTGCCAGCAGTCGGGGTCACCAGGATGGAAACACCATATATTTT	CASSRGHQDGNTIYF
TRBV19	TRBJ2-3	NA	TRBD2	TGTGCCAGTCGACTAGCGGGGGGCGCAGATACGCAGTATTTT	CASRLAGGADTQYF
TRBV19	TRBJ1-6	NA	NA	TGTGCCAGTAGTCCCGGGATCGTAAGTTCACCCCTCCACTTT	CASSPGIVSSPLHF
TRBV7-6	TRBJ1-5	NA	NA	TGTGCCAGCAGCTTAGAAGGGACTGGGCCCCAGCATTTT	CASSLEGTGPQHF
TRBV9	TRBJ2-5	NA	NA	TGTGCCAGCAGCGTAGACGCCGGGGGTAGTTCGGAGACCCAGTACTTC	CASSVDAGGSSETQYF
TRBV15	TRBJ2-7	NA	NA	TGTGCCACCAGCAGAGATCCGCGGGTGGCCGAGCAGTACTTC	CATSRDPRVAEQYF
TRBV5-1	TRBJ2-3	NA	NA	TGCGCCAGCAAGGCACGGGAGAGCACAGATACGCAGTATTTT	CASKARESTDTQYF
TRBV10-1	TRBJ2-5	few	NA	TGCGCCAGCAGTGATGGGGGCGGGGGACAAGAGACCCAGTACTTC	CASSDGGGGQETQYF
TRBV19	TRBJ2-1	NA	NA	TGTGCCAGTAGTTTTCAGGTCAATGAGCAGTTCTTC	CASSFQVNEQFF
TRBV28	TRBJ2-7	NA	TRBD2	TGTGCCAGCAAACATTATAGCGGGAGCGGGTACGAGCAGTACTTC	CASKHYSGSGYEQYF
TRBV27	TRBJ2-3	NA	NA	TGTGCCAGCAGGGGGGGATGGGGGGTGAGGGGAGATACGCAGTATTTT	CASRGGWGVRGDTQYF
TRBV18	TRBJ1-1	NA	NA	TGTGCCAGCTCACCAGACGGACATTTCACTGAAGCTTTCTTT	CASSPDGHFTEAFF
TRBV9	TRBJ2-7	NA	NA	TGTGCCAGCAGCGTGGGTGGACTCTTAGCCTACGAGCAGTACTTC	CASSVGGLLAYEQYF
TRBV5-6	TRBJ1-6	NA	TRBD1	TGTGCCAGCAGCTTGGAAACCAATTTTTGGGACAGATATAATTCACCCCTCCACTTT	CASSLETNFWDRYNSPLHF
TRBV7-3	TRBJ2-1	NA	NA	TGTGCCAGCAGCTTATGGGCGGGCGGGTACAATGAGCAGTTCTTC	CASSLWAGGYNEQFF
TRBV19	TRBJ1-5	once	NA	TGTGCCAGTAGTATAGACAGGGCTCAGCCCCAGCATTTT	CASSIDRAQPQHF
TRBV30	TRBJ1-6	NA	NA	TGTGCCTGGGGCCGTGAGAGTTCACCCCTCCACTTT	CAWGRESSPLHF
TRBV7-9	TRBJ1-1	once	NA	TGTGCCAGCAGAAGGACAGAATACACTGAAGCTTTCTTT	CASRRTEYTEAFF
TRBV28	TRBJ1-5	NA	NA	TGTGCCAGCAGTTTAGGCAGGGAGGTACAGCCCCAGCATTTT	CASSLGREVQPQHF
TRBV7-8	TRBJ2-1	NA	NA	TGTGCCAGCAGCCCCGACCTAGCGAAAACCAATGAGCAGTTCTTC	CASSPDLAKTNEQFF
TRBV5-1	TRBJ1-1	NA	NA	TGCGCCAGCAGCTTGGACAGGGTGAACACTGAAGCTTTCTTT	CASSLDRVNTEAFF
TRBV18	TRBJ2-1	few	TRBD1	TGTGCCAGCTCACCGCCCGGGACAGGGGTGGGCAATGAGCAGTTCTTC	CASSPPGTGVGNEQFF